This TCR beta chain was found in a study of monozygotic twins with inflammatory bowel disease. Findings and limits, study-wide: Since immunosuppressive treatments differed, patient repertoires may have gained added variability. Healthy co-twins, by inverse Simpson, had higher TCRbeta diversity than their siblings with IBD.

Every TCR library used approximately 3,700 ng of total RNA. TCRdb reprocessed the 5' RACE reads; each CDR3 protein has one entry and no DNA is given. The table lists a few hundred thousand distinct CDR3 sequences, with roughly 1.7% in the top ten. Remarks on this clonotype: Its cognate antigen is unknown.

The receptor was isolated from a human donor with ulcerative colitis or Crohn's disease, or a healthy co-twin of an affected twin (not recorded which). The material sequenced was blood.

The CDR3 here is CASSPRVLDSGELFF. The chain recombines TRBV7-9 with TRBJ2-2; the TCRdb call, TRBD2, lacks DNA for checking. The germline V gene encodes CDR1 SEHNR and CDR2 FQNEAQ (reference sequence). This CDR3 is built from 15 residues.